This T cell receptor beta chain was recovered during a study of CD8 T cells in Susac syndrome. The authors sequenced TCR beta from blood CD8+ and CD4+ T cells. TEMRA cells were FACS-enriched, while CD8+ and CD4+ T cells were negatively isolated. This CDR3 has 17 amino acids. CDR1 and CDR2 from the germline V gene are MDHEN and SYDVKM. The ends were cut back, 6 bases at V and 0 bases at J, with 21 bases in the middle. Random hexamers served to reverse transcribe roughly 0.45 to 1 ug RNA. Across 54 Vbeta and 13 Jbeta, TCR beta CDR3 was amplified with immunoSEQ multiplex PCR. MiXCR, applied by TCRdb to the immunoSEQ multiplex PCR reads, yields one record per CDR3 protein. There are 100,000 to 150,000 distinct CDR3 sequences in the sample; 80% occur only once, and about 0.51% lies in the top ten.

This receptor was taken from a human donor with multiple sclerosis. Sequenced material: CD8+ T cells from PBMCs. The chain is built from TRBV28 and TRBJ2-7; D could derive from TRBD1 or TRBD2 (5 bases each). CDR3 nucleotides: TGTGCCAGCAGCTCTCCCCGCGAGGGGCCCAGCTCCTACGAGCAGTACTTC. The encoded protein is CASSSPREGPSSYEQYF.